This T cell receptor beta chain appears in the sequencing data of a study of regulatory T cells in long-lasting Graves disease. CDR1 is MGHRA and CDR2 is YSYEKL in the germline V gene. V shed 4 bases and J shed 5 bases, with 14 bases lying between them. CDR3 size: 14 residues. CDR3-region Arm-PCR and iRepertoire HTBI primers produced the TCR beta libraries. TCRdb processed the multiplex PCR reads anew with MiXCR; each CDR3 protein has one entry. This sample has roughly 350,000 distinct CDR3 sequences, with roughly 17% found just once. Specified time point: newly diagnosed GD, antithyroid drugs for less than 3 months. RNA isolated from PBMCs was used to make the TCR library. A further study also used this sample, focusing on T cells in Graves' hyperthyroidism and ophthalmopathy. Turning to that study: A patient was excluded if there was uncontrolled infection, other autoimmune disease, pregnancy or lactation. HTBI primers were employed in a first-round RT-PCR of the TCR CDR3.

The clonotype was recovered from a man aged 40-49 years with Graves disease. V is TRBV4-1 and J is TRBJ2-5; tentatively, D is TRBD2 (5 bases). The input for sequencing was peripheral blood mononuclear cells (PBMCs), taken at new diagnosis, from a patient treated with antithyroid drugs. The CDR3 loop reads CASSRTEGEETQYF. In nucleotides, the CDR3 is TGCGCCAGCAGCCGCACTGAGGGCGAGGAGACCCAGTACTTC.